This T cell receptor beta chain originates from a study of blood T cell repertoires in COVID-19. About the study: Researchers got acute and convalescent COVID-19 samples from the United States, Italy and Spain. PBMCs, B-cell-depleted T cells, or T cells were the source of the cDNA or gDNA that made up the material.

Trimming cost V 0 bases and J 0 bases, with 14 bases left between them. The CDR3 extends over 17 amino acids. Germline V CDR1 and CDR2: LGHNA, YSLEER. Sequencing was performed with immunoSEQ multiplex PCR; in TCRdb, only in-frame clones are kept and a portion is missing. The sample records roughly 250,000 clones, 85% to 95% being singletons. This sequence originates from a woman between 18 and 29 years old who had recovered from COVID-19. This chain links TRBV4-3 with TRBJ1-1; a possible D gene is TRBD1 (5 bases). The source material was PBMCs or T cells enriched from blood (not recorded which). CDR3 coding DNA: TGCGCCAGCAGCCAAGAGGCAGGGTCGTTAATGAACACTGAAGCTTTCTTT. It encodes CASSQEAGSLMNTEAFF.